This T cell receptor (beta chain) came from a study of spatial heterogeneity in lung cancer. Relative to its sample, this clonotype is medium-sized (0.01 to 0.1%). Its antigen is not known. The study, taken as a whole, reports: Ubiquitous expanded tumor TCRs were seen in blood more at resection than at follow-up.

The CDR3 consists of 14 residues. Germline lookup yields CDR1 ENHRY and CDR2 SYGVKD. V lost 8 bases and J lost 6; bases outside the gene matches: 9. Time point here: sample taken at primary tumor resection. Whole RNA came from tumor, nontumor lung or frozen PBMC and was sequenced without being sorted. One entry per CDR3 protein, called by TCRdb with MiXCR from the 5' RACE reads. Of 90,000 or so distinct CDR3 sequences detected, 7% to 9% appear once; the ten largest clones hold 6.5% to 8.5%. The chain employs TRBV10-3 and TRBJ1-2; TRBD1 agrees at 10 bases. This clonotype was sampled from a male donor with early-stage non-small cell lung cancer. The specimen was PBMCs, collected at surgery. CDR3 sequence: CAIGQGTGVNGYTF. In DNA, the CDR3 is TGTGCCATCGGGCAAGGGACAGGGGTTAATGGCTACACCTTC.